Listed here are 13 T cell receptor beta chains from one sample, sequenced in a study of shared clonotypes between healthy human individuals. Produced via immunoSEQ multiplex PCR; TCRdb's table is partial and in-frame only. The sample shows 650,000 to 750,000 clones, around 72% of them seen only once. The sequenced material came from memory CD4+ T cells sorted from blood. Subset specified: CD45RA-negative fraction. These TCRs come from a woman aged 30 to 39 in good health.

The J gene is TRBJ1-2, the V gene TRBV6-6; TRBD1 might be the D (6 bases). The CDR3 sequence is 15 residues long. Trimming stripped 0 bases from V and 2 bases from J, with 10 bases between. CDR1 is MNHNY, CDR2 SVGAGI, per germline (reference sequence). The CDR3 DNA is TGTGCCAGCAGTTACTCCCCTACAGGGAACTATGGCTACACCTTC. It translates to CASSYSPTGNYGYTF.

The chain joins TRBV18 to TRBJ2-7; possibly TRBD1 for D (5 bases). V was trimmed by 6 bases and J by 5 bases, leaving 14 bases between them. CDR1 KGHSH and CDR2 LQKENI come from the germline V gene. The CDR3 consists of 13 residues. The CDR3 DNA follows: TGTGCCAGCTCGCCGACAGTAACCCACGAGCAGTACTTC. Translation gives CASSPTVTHEQYF.

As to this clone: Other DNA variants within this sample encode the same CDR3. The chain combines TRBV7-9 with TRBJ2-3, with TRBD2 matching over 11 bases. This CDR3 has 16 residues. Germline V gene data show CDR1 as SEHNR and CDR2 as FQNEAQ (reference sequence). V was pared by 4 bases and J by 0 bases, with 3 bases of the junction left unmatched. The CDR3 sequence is CASSSGTSGSTDTQYF. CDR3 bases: TGTGCCAGCAGCTCGGGGACTAGCGGAAGCACAGATACGCAGTATTTT.

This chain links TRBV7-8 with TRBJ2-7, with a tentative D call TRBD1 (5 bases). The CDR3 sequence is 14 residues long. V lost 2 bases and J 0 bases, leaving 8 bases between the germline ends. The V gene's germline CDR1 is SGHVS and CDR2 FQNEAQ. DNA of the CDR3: TGTGCCAGCAGCTTACAGGGAACCTCCTACGAGCAGTACTTC. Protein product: CASSLQGTSYEQYF.

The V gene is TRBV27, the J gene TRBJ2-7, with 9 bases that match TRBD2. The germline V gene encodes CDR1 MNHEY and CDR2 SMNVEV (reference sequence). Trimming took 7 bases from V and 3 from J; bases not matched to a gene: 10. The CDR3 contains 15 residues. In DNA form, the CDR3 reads TGTGCCAGCACCAGACTAGCGGTTCCAGGCTACGAGCAGTACTTC. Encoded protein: CASTRLAVPGYEQYF.

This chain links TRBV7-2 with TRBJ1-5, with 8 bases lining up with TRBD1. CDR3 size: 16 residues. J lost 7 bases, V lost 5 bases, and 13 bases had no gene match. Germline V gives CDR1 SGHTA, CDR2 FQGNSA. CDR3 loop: CASSDRDRGIEQPQHF. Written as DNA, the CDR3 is TGTGCCAGCAGCGACAGAGACAGGGGAATCGAACAGCCCCAGCATTTT.

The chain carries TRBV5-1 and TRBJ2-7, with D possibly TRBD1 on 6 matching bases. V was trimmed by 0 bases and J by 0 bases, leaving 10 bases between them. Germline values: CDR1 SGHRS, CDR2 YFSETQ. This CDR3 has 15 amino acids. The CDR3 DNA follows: TGCGCCAGCAGCTTGGACGGGACACCCTCCTACGAGCAGTACTTC. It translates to CASSLDGTPSYEQYF.

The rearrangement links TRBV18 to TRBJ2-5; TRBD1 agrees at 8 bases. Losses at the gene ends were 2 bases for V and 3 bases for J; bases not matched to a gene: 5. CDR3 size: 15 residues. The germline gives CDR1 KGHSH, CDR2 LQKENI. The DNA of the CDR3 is TGTGCCAGCTCACCAAGGGCACAGGGGGAAGAGACCCAGTACTTC. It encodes CASSPRAQGEETQYF. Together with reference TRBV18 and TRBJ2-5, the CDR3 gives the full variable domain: NAGVMQNPRHLVRRRGQEARLRCSPMKGHSHVYWYRQLPEEGLKFMVYLQKENIIDESGMPKERFSAEFPKEGPSILRIQQVVRGDSAAYFCASSPRAQGEETQYFGPGTRLLVL.

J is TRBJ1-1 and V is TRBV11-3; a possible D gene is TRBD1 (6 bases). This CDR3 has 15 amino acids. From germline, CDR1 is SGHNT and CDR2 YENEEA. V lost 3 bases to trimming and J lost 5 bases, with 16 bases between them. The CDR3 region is CASSLGGGLRTEAFF. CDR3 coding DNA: TGTGCCAGCAGCTTGGGAGGGGGGCTCCGGACTGAAGCTTTCTTT.

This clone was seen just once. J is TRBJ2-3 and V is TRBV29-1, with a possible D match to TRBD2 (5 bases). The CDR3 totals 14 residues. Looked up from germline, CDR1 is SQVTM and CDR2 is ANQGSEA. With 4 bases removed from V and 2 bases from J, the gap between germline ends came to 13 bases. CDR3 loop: CSVGLGLYTDTQYF. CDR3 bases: TGCAGCGTTGGACTCGGACTTTACACAGATACGCAGTATTTT.

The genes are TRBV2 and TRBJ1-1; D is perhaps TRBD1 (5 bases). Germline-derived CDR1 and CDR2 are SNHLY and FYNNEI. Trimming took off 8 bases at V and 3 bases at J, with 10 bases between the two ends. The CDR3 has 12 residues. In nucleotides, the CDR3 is TGTGCCAGCCGAGCGGGGGACACTGAAGCTTTCTTT. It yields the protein CASRAGDTEAFF. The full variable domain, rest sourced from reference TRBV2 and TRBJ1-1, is EPEVTQTPSHQVTQMGQEVILRCVPISNHLYFYWYRQILGQKVEFLVSFYNNEISEKSEIFDDQFSVERPDGSNFTLKIRSTKLEDSAMYFCASRAGDTEAFFGQGTRLTVV.

The CDR3 DNA reads TGTGCCAGCAGCTTAACCCAATACTACGAGCAGTACTTC. It translates to CASSLTQYYEQYF. This chain uses TRBV7-3 with TRBJ2-7; D ambiguous. Germline values: CDR1 SGHTA, CDR2 FQGTGA. V was cut by 0 bases and J by 3 bases, with 6 bases left in between. The CDR3 length is 13 residues.

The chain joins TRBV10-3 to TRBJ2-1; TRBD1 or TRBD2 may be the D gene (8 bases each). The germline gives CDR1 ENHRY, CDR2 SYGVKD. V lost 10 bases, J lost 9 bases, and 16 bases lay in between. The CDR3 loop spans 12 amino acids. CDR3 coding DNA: TGTGCCACGCGGGGGGACAGGACTGAGCAGTTCTTC. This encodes CATRGDRTEQFF.